This T cell receptor (beta chain) was sequenced during a study of CD8+ T cells in alopecia areata. V shed 6 bases and J 4 bases; nucleotides not matched to a gene: 6. Germline V gene lookup returns CDR1 SNHLY and CDR2 FYNNEI. The CDR3 runs to 14 residues. Investigators isolated RNA and reverse transcribed it into cDNA to act as the sequencing template. Clones were sequenced by immunoSEQ multiplex PCR, and TCRdb holds only the in-frame ones, with some missing. The data contain under 150,000 clones, approximately 55% of them seen just once; the ten biggest clones take up approximately 3.1%. Treatment of the sample: oral pan-JAK inhibitor, 5-10 mg twice daily.

The origin of this receptor is a human donor with alopecia areata. The chain joins TRBV2 to TRBJ1-5, with 7 bases lining up with TRBD1. This material consisted of CD4+ T cells sorted from blood, taken at week 24, from a patient treated with tofacitinib. The CDR3 nucleotides read TGTGCCAGCAGCGAGACAGGGTATAATCAGCCCCAGCATTTT. Protein: CASSETGYNQPQHF.